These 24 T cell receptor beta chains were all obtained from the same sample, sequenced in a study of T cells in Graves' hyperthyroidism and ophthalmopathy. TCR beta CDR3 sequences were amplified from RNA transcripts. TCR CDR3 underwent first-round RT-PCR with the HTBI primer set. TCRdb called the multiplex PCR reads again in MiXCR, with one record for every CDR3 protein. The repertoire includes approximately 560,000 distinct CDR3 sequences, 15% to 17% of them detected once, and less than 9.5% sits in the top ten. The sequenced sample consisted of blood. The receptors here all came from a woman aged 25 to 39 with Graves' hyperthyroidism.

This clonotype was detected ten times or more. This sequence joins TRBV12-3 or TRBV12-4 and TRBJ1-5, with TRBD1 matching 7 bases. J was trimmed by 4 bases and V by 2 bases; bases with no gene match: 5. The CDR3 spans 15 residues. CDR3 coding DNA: TGTGCCAGCAGTTTAAGACAGGGTTGGAATCAGCCCCAGCATTTT. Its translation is CASSLRQGWNQPQHF.

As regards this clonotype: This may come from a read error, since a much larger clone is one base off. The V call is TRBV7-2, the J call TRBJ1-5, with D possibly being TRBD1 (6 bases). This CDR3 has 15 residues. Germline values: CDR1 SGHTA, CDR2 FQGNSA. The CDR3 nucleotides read TGTGCCAGCAGCTCGACAGGCCTGGGGAATCGGCCCCAGCATTTT. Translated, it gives CASSSTGLGNRPQHF.

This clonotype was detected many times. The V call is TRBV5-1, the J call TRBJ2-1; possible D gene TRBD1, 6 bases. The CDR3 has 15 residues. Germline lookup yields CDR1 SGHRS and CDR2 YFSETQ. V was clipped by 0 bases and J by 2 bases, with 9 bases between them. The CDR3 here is CASSLGGTTYNEQFF. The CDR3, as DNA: TGCGCCAGCAGCTTGGGTGGGACAACCTACAATGAGCAGTTCTTC.

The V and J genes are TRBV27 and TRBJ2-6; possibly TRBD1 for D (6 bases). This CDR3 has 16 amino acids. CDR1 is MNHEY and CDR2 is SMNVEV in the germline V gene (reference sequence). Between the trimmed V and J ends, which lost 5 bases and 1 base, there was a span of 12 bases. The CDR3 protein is CASSGQMLSGANVLTF. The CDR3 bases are TGTGCCAGCAGTGGACAGATGCTTTCTGGGGCCAACGTCCTGACTTTC.

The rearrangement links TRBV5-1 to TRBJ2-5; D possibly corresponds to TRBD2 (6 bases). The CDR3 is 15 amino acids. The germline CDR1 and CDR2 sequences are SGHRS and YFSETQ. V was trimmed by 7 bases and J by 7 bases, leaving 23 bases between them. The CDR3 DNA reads TGCGCCAGCCGACTAGAAACTTTAGCGGCAGGGACCCAGTACTTC. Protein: CASRLETLAAGTQYF. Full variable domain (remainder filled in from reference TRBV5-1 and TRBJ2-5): KAGVTQTPRYLIKTRGQQVTLSCSPISGHRSVSWYQQTPGQGLQFLFEYFSETQRNKGNFPGRFSGRQFSNSRSEMNVSTLELGDSALYLCASRLETLAAGTQYFGPGTRLLVL.

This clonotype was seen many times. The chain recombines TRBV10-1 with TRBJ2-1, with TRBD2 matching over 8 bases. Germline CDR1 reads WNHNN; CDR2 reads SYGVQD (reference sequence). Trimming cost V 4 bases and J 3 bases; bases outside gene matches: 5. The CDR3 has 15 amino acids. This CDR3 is CASSGSGKIYNEQFF. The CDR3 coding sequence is TGCGCCAGCAGTGGTAGCGGGAAAATCTACAATGAGCAGTTCTTC.

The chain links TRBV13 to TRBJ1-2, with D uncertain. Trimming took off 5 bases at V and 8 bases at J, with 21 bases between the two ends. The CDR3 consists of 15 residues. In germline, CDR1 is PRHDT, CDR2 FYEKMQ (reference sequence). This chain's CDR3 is CASSRRPDLPGGYTF. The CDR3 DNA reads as TGTGCCAGCAGCCGCCGTCCGGACCTACCCGGGGGCTACACCTTC.

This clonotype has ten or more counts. The DNA for the CDR3 is TGTGCCAGCAGCCGGGGACTGGGAGAAAACGAGCAGTACTTC. Amino acids: CASSRGLGENEQYF. The V gene is TRBV3-1, the J gene TRBJ2-7; TRBD2 might be the D (6 bases). There are 14 residues in the CDR3. V lost 4 bases and J lost 5, with 15 bases in between. Per germline, CDR1 LGHDT and CDR2 YNNKEL (reference sequence).

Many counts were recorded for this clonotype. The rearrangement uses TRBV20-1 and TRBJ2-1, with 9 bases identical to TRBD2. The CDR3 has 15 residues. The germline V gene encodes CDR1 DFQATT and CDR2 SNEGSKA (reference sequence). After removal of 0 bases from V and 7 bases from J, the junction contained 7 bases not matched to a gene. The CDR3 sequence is CSARDLGLAGNEQFF. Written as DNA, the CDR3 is TGCAGTGCTAGAGATCTAGGTCTAGCGGGAAATGAGCAGTTCTTC.

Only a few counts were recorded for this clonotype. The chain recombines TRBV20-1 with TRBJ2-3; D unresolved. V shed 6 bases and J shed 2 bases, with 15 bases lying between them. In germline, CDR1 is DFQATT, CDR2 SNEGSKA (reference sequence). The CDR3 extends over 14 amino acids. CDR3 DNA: TGCAGTGCCGATCAAGCGAGAATCACAGATACGCAGTATTTT. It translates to CSADQARITDTQYF.

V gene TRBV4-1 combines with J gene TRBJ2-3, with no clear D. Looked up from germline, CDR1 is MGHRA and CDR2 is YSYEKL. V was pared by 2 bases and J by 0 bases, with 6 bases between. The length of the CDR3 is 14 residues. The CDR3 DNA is TGCGCCAGCAGCCAACCGACTAGCACAGATACGCAGTATTTT. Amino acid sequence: CASSQPTSTDTQYF.

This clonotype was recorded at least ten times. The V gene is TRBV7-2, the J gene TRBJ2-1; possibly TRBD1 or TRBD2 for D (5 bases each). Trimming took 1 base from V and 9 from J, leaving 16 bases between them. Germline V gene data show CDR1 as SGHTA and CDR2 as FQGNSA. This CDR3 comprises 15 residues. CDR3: CASSLVLGTGGEQFF. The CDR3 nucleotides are TGTGCCAGCAGCTTAGTGCTAGGGACGGGCGGTGAGCAGTTCTTC.

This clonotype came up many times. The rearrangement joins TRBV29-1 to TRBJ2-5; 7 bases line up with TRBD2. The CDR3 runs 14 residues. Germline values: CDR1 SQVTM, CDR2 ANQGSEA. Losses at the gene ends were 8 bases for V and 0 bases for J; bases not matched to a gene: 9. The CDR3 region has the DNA TGCAGCTTTCCGGGAGGTGTCCACCAAGAGACCCAGTACTTC. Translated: CSFPGGVHQETQYF.

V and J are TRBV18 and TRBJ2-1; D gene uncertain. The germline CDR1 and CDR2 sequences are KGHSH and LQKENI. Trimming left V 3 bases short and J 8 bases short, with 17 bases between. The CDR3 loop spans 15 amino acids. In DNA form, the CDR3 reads TGTGCCAGCTCACCGCTTCGGGCCCCCGACGATGAGCAGTTCTTC. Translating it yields CASSPLRAPDDEQFF.

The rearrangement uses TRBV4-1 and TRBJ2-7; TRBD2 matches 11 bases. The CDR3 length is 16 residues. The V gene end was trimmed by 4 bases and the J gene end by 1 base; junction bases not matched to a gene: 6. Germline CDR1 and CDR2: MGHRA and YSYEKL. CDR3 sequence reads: CASSLGTSGLSYEQYF. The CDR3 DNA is TGCGCCAGCAGCCTCGGGACTAGCGGACTTTCCTACGAGCAGTACTTC.

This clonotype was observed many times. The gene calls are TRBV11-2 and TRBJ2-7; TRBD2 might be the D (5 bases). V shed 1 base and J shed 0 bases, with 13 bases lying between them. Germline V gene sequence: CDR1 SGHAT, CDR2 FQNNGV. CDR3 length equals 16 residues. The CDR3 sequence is CASSLATGWASYEQYF. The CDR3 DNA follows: TGTGCCAGCAGCTTAGCGACGGGGTGGGCCTCCTACGAGCAGTACTTC.

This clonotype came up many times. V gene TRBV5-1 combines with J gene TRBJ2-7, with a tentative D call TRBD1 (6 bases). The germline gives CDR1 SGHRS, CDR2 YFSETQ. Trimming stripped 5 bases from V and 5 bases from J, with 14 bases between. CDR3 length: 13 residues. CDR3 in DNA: TGCGCCAGCAGTCACCAGGGGATCGACGAGCAGTACTTC. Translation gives CASSHQGIDEQYF. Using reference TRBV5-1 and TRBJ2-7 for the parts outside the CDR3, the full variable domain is KAGVTQTPRYLIKTRGQQVTLSCSPISGHRSVSWYQQTPGQGLQFLFEYFSETQRNKGNFPGRFSGRQFSNSRSEMNVSTLELGDSALYLCASSHQGIDEQYFGPGTRLTVT.

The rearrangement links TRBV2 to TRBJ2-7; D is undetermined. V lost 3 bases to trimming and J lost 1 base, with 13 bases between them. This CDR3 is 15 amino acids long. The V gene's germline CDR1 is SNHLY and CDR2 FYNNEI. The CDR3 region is CASSDSGRRSYEQYF. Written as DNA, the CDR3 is TGTGCCAGCAGTGATTCGGGCCGTCGATCCTACGAGCAGTACTTC.

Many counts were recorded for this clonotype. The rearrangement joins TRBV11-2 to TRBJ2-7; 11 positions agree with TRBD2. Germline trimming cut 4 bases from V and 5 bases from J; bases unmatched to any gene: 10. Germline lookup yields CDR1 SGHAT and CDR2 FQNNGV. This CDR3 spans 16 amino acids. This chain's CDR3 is CASSSGLAGGHHEQYF. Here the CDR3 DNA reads TGTGCCAGCAGCTCCGGACTAGCGGGTGGCCACCACGAGCAGTACTTC.

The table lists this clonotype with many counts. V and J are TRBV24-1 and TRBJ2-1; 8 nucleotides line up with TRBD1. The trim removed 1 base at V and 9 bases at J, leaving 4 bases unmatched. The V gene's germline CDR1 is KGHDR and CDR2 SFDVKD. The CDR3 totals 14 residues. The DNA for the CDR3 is TGTGCCACCAGTGATTTTTGGCAGGGGGCTGAGCAGTTCTTC. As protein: CATSDFWQGAEQFF.

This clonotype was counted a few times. CDR3 region: CASRNFLGLQETQYF. The CDR3 coding sequence is TGTGCCAGCAGAAATTTCCTAGGGTTGCAAGAGACCCAGTACTTC. J is TRBJ2-5 and V is TRBV2; no clear D. Deletions cut 6 bases from V and 2 bases from J, with 16 bases between. The CDR3 sequence is 15 residues long. The germline CDR1 and CDR2 sequences are SNHLY and FYNNEI.

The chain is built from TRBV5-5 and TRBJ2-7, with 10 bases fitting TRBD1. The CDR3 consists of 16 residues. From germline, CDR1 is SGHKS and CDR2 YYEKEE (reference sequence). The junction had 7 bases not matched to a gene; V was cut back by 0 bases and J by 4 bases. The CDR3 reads CASSLARTGGNYEQYF. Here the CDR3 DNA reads TGTGCCAGCAGCTTGGCACGGACAGGGGGGAATTACGAGCAGTACTTC.

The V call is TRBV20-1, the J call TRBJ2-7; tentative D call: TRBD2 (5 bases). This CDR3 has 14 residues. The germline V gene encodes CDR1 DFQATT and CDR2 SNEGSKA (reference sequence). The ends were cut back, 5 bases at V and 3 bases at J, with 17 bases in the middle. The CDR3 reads CSAESGTTDYEQYF. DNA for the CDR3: TGCAGTGCTGAAAGCGGAACCACAGACTACGAGCAGTACTTC.

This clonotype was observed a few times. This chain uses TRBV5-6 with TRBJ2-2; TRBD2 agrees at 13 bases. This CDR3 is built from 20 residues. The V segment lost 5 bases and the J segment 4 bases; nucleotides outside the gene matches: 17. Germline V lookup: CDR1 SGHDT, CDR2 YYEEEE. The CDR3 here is CASSQVVVAGLAGLTGELFF. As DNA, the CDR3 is TGTGCCAGCAGTCAGGTAGTTGTGGCGGGACTAGCGGGACTCACCGGGGAGCTGTTTTTT.